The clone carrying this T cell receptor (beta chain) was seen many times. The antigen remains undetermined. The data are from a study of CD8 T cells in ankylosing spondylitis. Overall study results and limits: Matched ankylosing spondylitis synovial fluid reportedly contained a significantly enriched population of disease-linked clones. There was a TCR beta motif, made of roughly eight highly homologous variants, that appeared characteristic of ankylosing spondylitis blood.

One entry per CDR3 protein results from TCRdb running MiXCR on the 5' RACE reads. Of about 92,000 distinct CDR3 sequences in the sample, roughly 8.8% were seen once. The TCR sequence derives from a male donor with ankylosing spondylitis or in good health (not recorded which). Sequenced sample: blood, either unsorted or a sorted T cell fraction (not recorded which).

CDR3 loop: CASSLPRQDNEQFF. The CDR3 DNA follows: TGCGCCAGCAGCCTTCCCCGTCAAGACAATGAGCAGTTCTTC. The V call is TRBV5-1, the J call TRBJ2-1; no clear D gene. V gave up 4 bases and J gave up 5 bases, with 13 bases separating them. The CDR3 length is 14 residues. Germline V CDR1 and CDR2: SGHRS, YFSETQ.